These T cell receptor beta chains were read from a single sample in a study of T cell changes during pregnancy in multiple sclerosis. Produced via immunoSEQ multiplex PCR; TCRdb's table is partial and in-frame only. The sample shows more than 85,000 clones, approximately 95% of them seen only once. This specimen consisted of peripheral blood, obtained after pregnancy. Receptor source: a female donor in good health, enrolled as a control in a pregnancy study. CDR3s include the opening cysteine and the closing phenylalanine or tryptophan. D genes are given only for firm matches. Clone size, where shown, is once, few, many, or a class for clones that have expanded.

j_gene	abundance	v_gene	d_gene	CDR3nt	CDR3aa
TRBJ2-5	.	TRBV5-1	TRBD2	TGCGCCAGCAGCGGACTAGCTCCCGGGGAGACCCAGTACTTC	CASSGLAPGETQYF
TRBJ2-1	once	TRBV5-6	.	TGTGCCAGCAGCCCAGGCAGGGGCCCTCGGGTCAATGAGCAGTTCTTC	CASSPGRGPRVNEQFF
TRBJ2-7	.	TRBV7-2	.	TGTGCCAGCAGAGAGCAGGGAAACTACGAGCAGTACTTC	CASREQGNYEQYF
TRBJ2-3	.	TRBV19	.	TGTGCCAGTAGAAAAACAAGCACAGATACGCAGTATTTT	CASRKTSTDTQYF
TRBJ2-1	.	TRBV29-1	TRBD2	TGCAGCGCGGATACTAGCGCCCACAATGAGCAGTTCTTC	CSADTSAHNEQFF
TRBJ1-4	.	TRBV28	TRBD1	TGTGCCAGCACCACGGACAGGAGGGAAAAACTGTTTTTT	CASTTDRREKLFF
TRBJ2-3	.	TRBV6-5	.	TGTGCCAGCAGCCTTACCTATACAGGGGATACGCAGTATTTT	CASSLTYTGDTQYF
TRBJ2-3	.	TRBV29-1	.	TGCAGCGTTGGAGGTTCGGGGGTCACAGATACGCAGTATTTT	CSVGGSGVTDTQYF
TRBJ1-3	.	TRBV7-9	.	TGTGCCAGCAGCTCGTTTCAGGGTTCTGGAAACACCATATATTTT	CASSSFQGSGNTIYF
TRBJ2-1	.	TRBV4-1	TRBD2	TGCGCCAGCAGCCTCAGCGGGGAGAACTACAATGAGCAGTTCTTC	CASSLSGENYNEQFF
TRBJ2-7	.	TRBV4-2	TRBD2	TGTGCCAGCAGCCAATCTTTTGCGGGAGGCCGGGAGCAGTACTTC	CASSQSFAGGREQYF
TRBJ2-1	.	TRBV6-5	TRBD1	TGTGCCAGCAGTCCCCGGGGACAGGGGTTGGTGCAGTTCTTC	CASSPRGQGLVQFF
TRBJ2-7	.	TRBV5-1	.	TGCGCCAGCACCCCTGTCAGGGTCCACGAGCAGTACTTC	CASTPVRVHEQYF
TRBJ2-7	.	TRBV6-5	.	TGTGCCAGCAGTTACGAGAGATACCACCACCGGTACTTC	CASSYERYHHRYF
TRBJ2-4	.	TRBV19	TRBD1	TGTGCCAGTAGTCCCGGGCCGGGACAGGGTTGGAACATTCAGTACTTC	CASSPGPGQGWNIQYF
TRBJ2-6	.	TRBV28	TRBD1	TGTGCCAGCAGTCAAGTACAGGGGTTCCCTGGGGCCAACGTCCTGACTTTC	CASSQVQGFPGANVLTF
TRBJ2-1	.	TRBV28	TRBD1	TGTGCCAGCAGACCAGGGGGCGCCTCCTACAATGAGCAGTTCTTC	CASRPGGASYNEQFF
TRBJ1-2	.	TRBV6-6	TRBD1	TGTGCCGCTGCAGGCCAGGGGGCGACTGGCTACACCTTC	CAAAGQGATGYTF
TRBJ2-1	.	TRBV6-5	TRBD1	TGTGCCAGCGGCAGGGGGCTTTCTAATGAGCAGTTCTTC	CASGRGLSNEQFF
TRBJ2-7	.	TRBV5-1	.	TGCGCCAGCTCTCCGGTCAACTCGAGGATAAATTACGAGCAGTACTTC	CASSPVNSRINYEQYF